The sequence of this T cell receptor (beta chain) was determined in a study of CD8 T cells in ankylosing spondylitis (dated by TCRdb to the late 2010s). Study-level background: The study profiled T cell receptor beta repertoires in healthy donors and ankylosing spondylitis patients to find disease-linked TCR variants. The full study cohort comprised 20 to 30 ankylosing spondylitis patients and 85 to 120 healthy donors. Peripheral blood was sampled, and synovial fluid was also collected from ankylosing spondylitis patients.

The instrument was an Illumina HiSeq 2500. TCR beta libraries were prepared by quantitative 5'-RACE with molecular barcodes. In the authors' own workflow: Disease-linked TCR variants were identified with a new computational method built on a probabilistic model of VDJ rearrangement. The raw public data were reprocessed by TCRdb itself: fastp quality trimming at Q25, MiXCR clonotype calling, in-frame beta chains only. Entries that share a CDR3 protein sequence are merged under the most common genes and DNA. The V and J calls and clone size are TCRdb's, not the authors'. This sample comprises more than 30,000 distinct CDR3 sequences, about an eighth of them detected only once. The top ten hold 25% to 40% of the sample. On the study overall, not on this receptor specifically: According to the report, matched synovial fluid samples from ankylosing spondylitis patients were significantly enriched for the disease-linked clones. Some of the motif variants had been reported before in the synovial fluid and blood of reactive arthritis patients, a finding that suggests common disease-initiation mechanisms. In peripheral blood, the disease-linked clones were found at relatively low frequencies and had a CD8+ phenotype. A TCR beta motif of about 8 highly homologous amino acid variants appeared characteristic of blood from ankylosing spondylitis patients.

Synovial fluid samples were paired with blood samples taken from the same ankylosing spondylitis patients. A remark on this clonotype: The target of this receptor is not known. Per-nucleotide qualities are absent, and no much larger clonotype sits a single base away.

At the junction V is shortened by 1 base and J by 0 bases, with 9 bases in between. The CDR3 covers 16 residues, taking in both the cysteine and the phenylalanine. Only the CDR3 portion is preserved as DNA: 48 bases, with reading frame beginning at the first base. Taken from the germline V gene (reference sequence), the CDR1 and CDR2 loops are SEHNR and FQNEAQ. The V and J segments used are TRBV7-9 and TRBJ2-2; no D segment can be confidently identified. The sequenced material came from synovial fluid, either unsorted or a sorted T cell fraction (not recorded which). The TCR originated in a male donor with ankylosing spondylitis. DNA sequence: TGTGCCAGCAGCTTAGTACTGGGGTCGAACACCGGGGAGCTGTTTTTT. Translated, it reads CASSLVLGSNTGELFF.